The clone carrying this TCR beta chain came up a few times. This sample is drawn from a study of identical twins. TCRdb reprocessed the 5' RACE reads with MiXCR, giving one entry per CDR3 protein. The sample lists around 240,000 distinct CDR3 sequences; roughly 7% were seen once. CDR3 size: 18 residues. With V trimmed by 2 bases and J by 1 base, 9 bases remained unmatched. CDR1 is SGHAT and CDR2 is FQNNGV in the germline V gene. The data were also submitted as part of a second study, on yellow fever vaccine responses in identical twins.

This TCR derives from a woman between 18 and 30 years old in good health. Sequences were obtained from memory (CD45RO+) T cells sorted from blood. The J gene is TRBJ2-1, the V gene TRBV11-2, with 9 bases identical to TRBD2. The CDR3 region has the DNA TGTGCCAGCAGCTTAAGGTCCTGGACTAGCGTATCCTACAATGAGCAGTTCTTC. This encodes CASSLRSWTSVSYNEQFF.